This TCR beta chain derives from a study of blood T cell repertoires in COVID-19. Study at large: The United States, Italy and Spain were the sources of the acute and convalescent COVID-19 samples. Sample material is recorded as cDNA or gDNA derived from T cells, B-cell-depleted T cells, or PBMCs.

The CDR3 loop spans 16 amino acids. Germline CDR1 SSHAT, CDR2 FNYEAQ (reference sequence). This clone was recorded once. One end of the junction varies from germline; a read error may be responsible. In the authors' workflow: Amplified reference gene primers provided the basis for estimating nucleated cell counts. Sequencing was performed with immunoSEQ multiplex PCR; in TCRdb, only in-frame clones are kept and a portion is missing. V, J and clone size reflect that table, while D and trimming were determined from the DNA. The sample carries more than 400,000 clones, approximately 85% recorded once. The chain recombines TRBV7-7 with TRBJ2-1; 11 bases fit TRBD2. The source of this sequence is a human donor in a cohort sampled during active COVID-19. The sequenced sample was peripheral blood. CDR3 amino acids: CASSLAVAGGFNEQFF. CDR3 DNA: TGTGCTAGCAGCTTAGCTGTAGCGGGAGGGTTCAATGAGCAGTTCTTC. Combining the CDR3 with reference TRBV7-7 and TRBJ2-1 gives the whole variable domain GAGVSQSPRYKVTKRGQDVTLRCDPISSHATLYWYQQALGQGPEFLTYFNYEAQPDKSGLPSDRFSAERPEGSISTLTIQRTEQRDSAMYRCASSLAVAGGFNEQFFGPGTRLTVL.